This TCR beta chain was profiled in a study of blood T cells in healthy people across ages. Using a J-beta primer mix together with a sample-barcoded 5' primer, a second PCR was run for roughly 7 to 11 cycles. Using its own MiXCR run on the 5' RACE reads, TCRdb lists one record per CDR3 protein. The sample lists about 1.1 million distinct CDR3 sequences, around two fifths seen once, with about an eighth in the top ten. The CDR3 has 18 amino acids. Trimming pared 2 bases from V and 2 bases from J, leaving 19 bases between. Germline loops: CDR1 KGHDR, CDR2 SFDVKD. Sequencing used blood. The source of this sequence is a man aged 18 to 30 in good health. The chain uses TRBV24-1 and TRBJ2-3; D possibly corresponds to TRBD2 (5 bases). The CDR3 reads CATSDSRARGKFTDTQYF. In nucleotides, the CDR3 is TGTGCCACCAGTGATTCACGCGCTCGAGGGAAATTCACAGATACGCAGTATTTT.